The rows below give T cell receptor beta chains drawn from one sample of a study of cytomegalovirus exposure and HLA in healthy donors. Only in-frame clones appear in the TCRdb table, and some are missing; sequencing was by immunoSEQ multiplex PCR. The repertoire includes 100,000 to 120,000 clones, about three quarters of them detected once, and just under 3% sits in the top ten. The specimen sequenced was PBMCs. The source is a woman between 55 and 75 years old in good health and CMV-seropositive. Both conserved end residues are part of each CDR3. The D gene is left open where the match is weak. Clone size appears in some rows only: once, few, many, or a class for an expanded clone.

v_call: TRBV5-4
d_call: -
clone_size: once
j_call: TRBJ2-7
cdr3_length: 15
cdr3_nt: TGTGCCAGCAGCTCTGGCTCGGCGGGGTCCTACGAGCAGTACTTC
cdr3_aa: CASSSGSAGSYEQYF

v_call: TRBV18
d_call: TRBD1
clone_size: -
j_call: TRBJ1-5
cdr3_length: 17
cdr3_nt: TGTGCCAGCTCGGCACCGGGACAGCCGTATAGCAATCAGCCCCAGCATTTT
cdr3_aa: CASSAPGQPYSNQPQHF

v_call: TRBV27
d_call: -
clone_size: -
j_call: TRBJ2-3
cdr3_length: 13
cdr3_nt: TGTGCCAGCAGTTTACGCAGAGGGGATACGCAGTATTTT
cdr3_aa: CASSLRRGDTQYF

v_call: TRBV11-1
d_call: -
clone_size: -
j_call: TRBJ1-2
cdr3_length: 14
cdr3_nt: TGTGCCAGCAGCCCTCAGGGTGCGTCTTTCGGCTACACCTTC
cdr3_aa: CASSPQGASFGYTF

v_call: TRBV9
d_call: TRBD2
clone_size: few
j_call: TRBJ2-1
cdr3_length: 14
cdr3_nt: TGTGCCAGCAGTACTAGCGGGAGTATTAGCGAGCAGTTCTTC
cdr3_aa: CASSTSGSISEQFF

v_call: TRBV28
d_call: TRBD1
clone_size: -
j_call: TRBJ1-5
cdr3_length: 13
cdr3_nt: TGTGCCAGCAGTTCCAGGGGGCATCAGCCCCAGCATTTT
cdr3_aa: CASSSRGHQPQHF

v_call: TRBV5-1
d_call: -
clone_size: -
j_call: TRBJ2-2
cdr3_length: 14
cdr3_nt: TGCGCCAGCAGCTTGTCGGTGAACACCGGGGAGCTGTTTTTT
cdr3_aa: CASSLSVNTGELFF

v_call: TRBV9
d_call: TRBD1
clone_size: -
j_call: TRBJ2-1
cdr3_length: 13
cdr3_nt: TGTGCCAGCGGAGACAGGGGGATTGGTGAGCAGTTCTTC
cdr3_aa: CASGDRGIGEQFF

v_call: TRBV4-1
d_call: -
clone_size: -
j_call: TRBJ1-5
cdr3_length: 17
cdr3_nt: TGCGCCAGCAGCCATGACCCGGCCAGGGGATTAAATCAGCCCCAGCATTTT
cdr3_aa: CASSHDPARGLNQPQHF

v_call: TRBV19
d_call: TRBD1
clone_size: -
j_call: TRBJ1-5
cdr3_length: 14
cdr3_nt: TGTGCCAGTAGTCCGGGACAGGGATATCAGCCCCAGCATTTT
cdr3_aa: CASSPGQGYQPQHF

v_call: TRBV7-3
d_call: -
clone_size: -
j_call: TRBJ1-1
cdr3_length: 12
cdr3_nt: TGTGCCAGCAGCTTAACGCCCCCTGTAGCCCTCTTT
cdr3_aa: CASSLTPPVALF

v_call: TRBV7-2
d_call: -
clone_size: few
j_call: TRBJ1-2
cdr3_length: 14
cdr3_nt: TGTGCCAGCAGCTTCTACGGGGGGGAAGATGGCTACACCTTC
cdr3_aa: CASSFYGGEDGYTF

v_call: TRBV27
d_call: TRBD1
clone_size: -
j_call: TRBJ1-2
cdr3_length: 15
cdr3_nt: TGTGCCAGCAGTTTAGAGCGACAGGGATTCTATGGCTACACCTTC
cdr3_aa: CASSLERQGFYGYTF

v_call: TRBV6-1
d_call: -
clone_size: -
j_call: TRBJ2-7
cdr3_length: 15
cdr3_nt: TGTGCCAGCCTAGAAGGGGTAGGGATAAGATACGAGCAGTACTTC
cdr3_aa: CASLEGVGIRYEQYF

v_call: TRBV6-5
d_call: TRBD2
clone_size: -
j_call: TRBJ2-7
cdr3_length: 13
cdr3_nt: TGTGCCAGCAGGGATAGCGGGAACTACGAGCAGTACTTC
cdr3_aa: CASRDSGNYEQYF

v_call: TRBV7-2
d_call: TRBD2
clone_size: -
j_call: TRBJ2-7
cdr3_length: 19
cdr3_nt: TGTGCCAGCAGCTACCACCCGGGACTAGCGGGCCATCCCTCCTACGAGCAGTACTTC
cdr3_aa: CASSYHPGLAGHPSYEQYF

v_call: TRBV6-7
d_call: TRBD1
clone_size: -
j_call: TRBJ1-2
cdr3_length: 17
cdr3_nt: TGTGCCAGCAGTTGGGACAGGGGGCGGCCGGATCGCTATGGCTACACCTTC
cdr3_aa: CASSWDRGRPDRYGYTF

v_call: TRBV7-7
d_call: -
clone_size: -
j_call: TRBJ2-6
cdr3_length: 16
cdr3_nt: TGTGCTAGCAGCTTGCCGGGAAGTTCTGGGGCCAACGTCCTGACTTTC
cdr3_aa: CASSLPGSSGANVLTF

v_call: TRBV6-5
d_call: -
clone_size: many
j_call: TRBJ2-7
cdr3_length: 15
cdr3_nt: TGTGCCAGCAGTTTACAACTGACAGGTCCTTACGAGCAGTACTTC
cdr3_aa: CASSLQLTGPYEQYF

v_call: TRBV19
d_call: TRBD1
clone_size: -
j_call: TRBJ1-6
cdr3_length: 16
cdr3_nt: TGTGCCAGTAGTATAGATCTACGACAGGGGGACTCACCCCTCCACTTT
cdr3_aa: CASSIDLRQGDSPLHF

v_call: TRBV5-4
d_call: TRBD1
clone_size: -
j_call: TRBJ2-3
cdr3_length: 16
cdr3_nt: TGTGCCAGCAGCCCGGGACAGGGAAGAAGCACAGATACGCAGTATTTT
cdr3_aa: CASSPGQGRSTDTQYF

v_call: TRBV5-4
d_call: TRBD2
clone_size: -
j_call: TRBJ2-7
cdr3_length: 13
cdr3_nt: TGTGCCAGCAGCCGGGAGGGGCACTCCATCCAGTACTTC
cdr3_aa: CASSREGHSIQYF

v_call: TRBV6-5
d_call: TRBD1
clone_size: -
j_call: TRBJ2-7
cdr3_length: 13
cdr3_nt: TGTGCCAGCAGTCTGGGGACAGGGATCGAGCAGTACTTC
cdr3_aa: CASSLGTGIEQYF

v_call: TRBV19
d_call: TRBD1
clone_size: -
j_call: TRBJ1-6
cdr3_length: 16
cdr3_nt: TGTGCCAGTAGCCGAACCGGGACAGGGGTTAATTCACCCCTCCACTTT
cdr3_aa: CASSRTGTGVNSPLHF

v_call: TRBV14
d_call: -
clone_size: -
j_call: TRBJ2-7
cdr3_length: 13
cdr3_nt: TGTGCCAGCAGCGATTATGTACAGGCCGAGCAGTACTTC
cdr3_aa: CASSDYVQAEQYF

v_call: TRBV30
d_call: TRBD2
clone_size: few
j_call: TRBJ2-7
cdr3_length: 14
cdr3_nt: TGTGCCTGCAACCCCACTAGCGCCCAATACGAGCAGTACTTC
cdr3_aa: CACNPTSAQYEQYF

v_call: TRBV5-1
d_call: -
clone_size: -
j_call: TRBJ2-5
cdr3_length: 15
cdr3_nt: TGCGCCAGCAGCTTGGCGGCGGGATTTGAGGAGACCCAGTACTTC
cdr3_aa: CASSLAAGFEETQYF

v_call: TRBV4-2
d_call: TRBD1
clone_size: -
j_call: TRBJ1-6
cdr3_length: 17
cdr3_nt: TGTGCCAGCAGCCAAGTACCAGGGGGACCAAACGATTCACCCCTCCACTTT
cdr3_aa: CASSQVPGGPNDSPLHF

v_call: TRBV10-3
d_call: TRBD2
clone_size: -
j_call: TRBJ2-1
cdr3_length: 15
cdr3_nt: TGTGCCATCAGTGAGGTGTCTAGCGGGAGGGGTGAGCAGTTCTTC
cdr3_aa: CAISEVSSGRGEQFF

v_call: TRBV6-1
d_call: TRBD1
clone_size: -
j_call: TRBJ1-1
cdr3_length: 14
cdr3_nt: TGTGCCAGCAGTGAATTAACAGGGGCCACTGAAGCTTTCTTT
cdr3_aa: CASSELTGATEAFF

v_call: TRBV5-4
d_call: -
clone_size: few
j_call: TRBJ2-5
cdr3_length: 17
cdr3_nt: TGTGCCAGCAGCTTGGGATTTAGGGGGTGGCCCCAAGAGACCCAGTACTTC
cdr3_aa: CASSLGFRGWPQETQYF

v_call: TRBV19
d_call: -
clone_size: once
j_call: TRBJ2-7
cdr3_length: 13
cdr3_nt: TGTGCCAGTAGTATAGGGGCGGGCTACGAGCAGTACTTC
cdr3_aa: CASSIGAGYEQYF

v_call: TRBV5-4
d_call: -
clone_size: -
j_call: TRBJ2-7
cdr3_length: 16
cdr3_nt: TGTGCCAGCAGCTTTGGGACATCCCCTAGTTGGAACGAGCAGTACTTC
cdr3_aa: CASSFGTSPSWNEQYF

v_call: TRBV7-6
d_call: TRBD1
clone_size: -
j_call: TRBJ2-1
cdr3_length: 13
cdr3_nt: TGTGCCAGCAGGAAGACAGGGTCGGATGAGCAGTTCTTC
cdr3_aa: CASRKTGSDEQFF

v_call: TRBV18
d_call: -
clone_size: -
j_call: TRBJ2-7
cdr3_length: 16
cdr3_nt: TGTGCCAGCTCACCTCCCCGGACAGCAATCTCCTACGAGCAGTACTTC
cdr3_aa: CASSPPRTAISYEQYF

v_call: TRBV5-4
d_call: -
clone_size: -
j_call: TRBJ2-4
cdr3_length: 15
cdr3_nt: TGTGCCAGCAGCTTGCAGGGTTTAGCCAAAAACATTCAGTACTTC
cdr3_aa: CASSLQGLAKNIQYF

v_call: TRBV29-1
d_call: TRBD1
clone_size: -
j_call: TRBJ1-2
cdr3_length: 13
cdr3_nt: TGCAGCGTTGAGGGACGGACAGGGGACGGCTACACCTTC
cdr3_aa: CSVEGRTGDGYTF

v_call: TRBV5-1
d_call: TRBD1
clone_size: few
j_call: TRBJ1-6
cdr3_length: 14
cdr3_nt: TGCGCCAGCAGAGAGACAGGGACTTTGGCACCCCTCCACTTT
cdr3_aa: CASRETGTLAPLHF

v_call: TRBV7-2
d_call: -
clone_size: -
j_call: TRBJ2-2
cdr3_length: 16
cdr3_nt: TGTGCCAGCAGCTTTACTACCGGAGGGCCGGGCGGGGAGCTGTTTTTT
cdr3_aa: CASSFTTGGPGGELFF

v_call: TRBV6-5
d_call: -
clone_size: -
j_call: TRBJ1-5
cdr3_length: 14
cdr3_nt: TGTGCCAGCAGTTACGGGGGGAGGGATCAGCCCCAGCATTTT
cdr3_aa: CASSYGGRDQPQHF

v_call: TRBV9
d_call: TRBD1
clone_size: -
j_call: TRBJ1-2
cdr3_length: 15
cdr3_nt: TGTGCCAGCAGCGTCACACAGGGGAGTAACTATGGCTACACCTTC
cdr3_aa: CASSVTQGSNYGYTF

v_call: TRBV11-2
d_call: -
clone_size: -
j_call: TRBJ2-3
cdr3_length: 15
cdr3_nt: TGTGCCAGCAGCCACAGCGAGGGTTTCACAGATACGCAGTATTTT
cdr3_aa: CASSHSEGFTDTQYF

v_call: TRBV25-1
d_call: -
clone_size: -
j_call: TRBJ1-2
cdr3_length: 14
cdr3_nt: TGTGCCAGCAGTGAGTCAACAGATCACTATGGCTACACCTTC
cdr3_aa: CASSESTDHYGYTF

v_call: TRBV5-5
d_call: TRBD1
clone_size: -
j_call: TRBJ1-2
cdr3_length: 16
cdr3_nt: TGTGCCAGCAGCTTGGCCCGGGGACAGGGGGGGAGTGGCTACACCTTC
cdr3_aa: CASSLARGQGGSGYTF

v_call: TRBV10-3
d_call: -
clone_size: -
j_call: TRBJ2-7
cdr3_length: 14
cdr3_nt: TGTGCCATCACCTCGCCGGGGAACTCCTACGAGCAGTACTTC
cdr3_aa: CAITSPGNSYEQYF

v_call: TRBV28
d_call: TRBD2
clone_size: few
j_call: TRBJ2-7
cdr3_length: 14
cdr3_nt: TGTGCCAGCAGTTTAAGCGGGAGCTCCTACGAGCAGTACTTC
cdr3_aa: CASSLSGSSYEQYF

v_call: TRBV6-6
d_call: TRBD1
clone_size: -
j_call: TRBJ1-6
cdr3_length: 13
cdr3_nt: TGTGCCAGCAGCGGACAGGGGGGTTCACCCCTCCACTTT
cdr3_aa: CASSGQGGSPLHF

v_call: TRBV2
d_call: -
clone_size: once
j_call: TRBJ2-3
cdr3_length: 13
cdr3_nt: TGTGCCAGCAGTAACGAGGGCCGAGATACGCAGTATTTT
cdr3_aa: CASSNEGRDTQYF

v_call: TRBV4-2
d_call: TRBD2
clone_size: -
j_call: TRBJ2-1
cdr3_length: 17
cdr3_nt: TGTGCCAGCAGCCAAGAAGCTAGCGGGACCGCCTACAATGAGCAGTTCTTC
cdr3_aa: CASSQEASGTAYNEQFF

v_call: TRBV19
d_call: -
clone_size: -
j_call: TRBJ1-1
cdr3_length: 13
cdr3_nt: TGTGCCAGTAGCCAAGGGCCGGGGGCTGAAGCTTTCTTT
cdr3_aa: CASSQGPGAEAFF

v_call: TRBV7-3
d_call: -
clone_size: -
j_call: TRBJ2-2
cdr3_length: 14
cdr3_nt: TGTGCCAGCAGCGCCGCAGGGCGGTCCGGGGAGCTGTTTTTT
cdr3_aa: CASSAAGRSGELFF

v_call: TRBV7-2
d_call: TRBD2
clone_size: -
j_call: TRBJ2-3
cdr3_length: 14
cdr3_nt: TGTGCCAGCAGCCCTCGGACTAGCGGGAGGCATCTCTATTTT
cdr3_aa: CASSPRTSGRHLYF

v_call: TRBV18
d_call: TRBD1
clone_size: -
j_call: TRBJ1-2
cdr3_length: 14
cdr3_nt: TGTGCCAGCTCGCCCGGACAGGAACTCTATGGCTACACCTTC
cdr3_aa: CASSPGQELYGYTF